This T cell receptor beta chain was obtained from a study of T cells in women clearing cervical HPV infection. Study as a whole: Controls' single incident HPV16 infection cleared within 12 months without precancer. Case blood drawn at lesion detection; control blood after infection cleared.

According to its frequency, this clone is medium-sized. Average input was roughly 1,100 ng genomic DNA for immunoSEQ TCR beta CDR3 amplification. Here immunoSEQ multiplex PCR was the method, and the copy in TCRdb shows in-frame clones only, minus some. The table counts around 9,200 clones; approximately 8.2% lies in the top ten. The sample consisted of blood buffy coat. This sequence originates from a woman aged 18-69 years with a cervical HPV16 infection that either progressed to CIN3+ or cleared (not recorded which).

The sequenced CDR3 bases are TGTGCCAGCAGTTCCGGGACAGGCAATGAG. Protein sequence: CASSSGTGNE. The whole CDR3 is CASSSGTGNEQFF. The chain is built from TRBV12-3 or TRBV12-4 and TRBJ2-1, with 8 bases lining up with TRBD1. The read terminates 3 residues ahead of where the CDR3 ends, so the germline J gene completes it. The CDR3 extends over 13 amino acids. The V segment lost 4 bases and the J segment 6 bases; nucleotides outside the gene matches: 2.